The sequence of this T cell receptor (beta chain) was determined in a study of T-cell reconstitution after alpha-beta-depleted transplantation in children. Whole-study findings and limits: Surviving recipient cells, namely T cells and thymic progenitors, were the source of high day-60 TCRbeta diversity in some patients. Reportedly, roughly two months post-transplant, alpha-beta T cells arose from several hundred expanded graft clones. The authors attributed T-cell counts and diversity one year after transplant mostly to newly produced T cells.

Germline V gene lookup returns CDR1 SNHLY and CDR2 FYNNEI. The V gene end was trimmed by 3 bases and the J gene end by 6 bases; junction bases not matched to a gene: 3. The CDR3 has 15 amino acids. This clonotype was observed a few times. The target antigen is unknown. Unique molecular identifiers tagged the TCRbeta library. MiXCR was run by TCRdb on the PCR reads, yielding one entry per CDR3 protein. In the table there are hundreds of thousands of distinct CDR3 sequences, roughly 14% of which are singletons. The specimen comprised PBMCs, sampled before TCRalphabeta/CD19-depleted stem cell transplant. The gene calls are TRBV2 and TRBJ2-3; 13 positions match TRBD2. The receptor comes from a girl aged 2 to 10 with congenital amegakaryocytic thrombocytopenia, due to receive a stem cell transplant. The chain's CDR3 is CASSDRTSGSDTQYF. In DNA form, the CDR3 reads TGTGCCAGCAGTGACCGGACTAGCGGGAGCGATACGCAGTATTTT.